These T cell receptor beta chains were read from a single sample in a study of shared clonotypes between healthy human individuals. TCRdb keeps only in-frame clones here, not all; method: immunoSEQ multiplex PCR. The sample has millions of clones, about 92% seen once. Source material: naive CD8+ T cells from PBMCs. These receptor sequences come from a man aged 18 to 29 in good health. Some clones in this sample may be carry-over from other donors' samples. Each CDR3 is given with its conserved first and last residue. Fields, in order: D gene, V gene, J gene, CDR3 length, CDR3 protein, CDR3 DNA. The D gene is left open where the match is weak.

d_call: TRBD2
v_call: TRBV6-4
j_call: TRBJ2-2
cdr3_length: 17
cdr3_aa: CASSKALAGRDTGELFF
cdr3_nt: TGTGCCAGCAGTAAGGCTCTAGCGGGGCGAGACACCGGGGAGCTGTTTTTT

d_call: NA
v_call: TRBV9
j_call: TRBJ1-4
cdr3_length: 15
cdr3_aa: CASSVAGARGEKLFF
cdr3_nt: TGTGCCAGCAGCGTAGCGGGGGCGCGGGGAGAAAAACTGTTTTTT

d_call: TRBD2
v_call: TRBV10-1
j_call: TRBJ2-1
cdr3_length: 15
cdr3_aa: CASSLSGSSYNEQFF
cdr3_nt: TGCGCCAGCAGCCTTAGCGGGAGCTCCTACAATGAGCAGTTCTTC

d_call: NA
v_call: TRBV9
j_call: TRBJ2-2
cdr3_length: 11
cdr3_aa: CATVLAGELFF
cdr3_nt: TGTGCCACCGTACTAGCCGGGGAGCTGTTTTTT

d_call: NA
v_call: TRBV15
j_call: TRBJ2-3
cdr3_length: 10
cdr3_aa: CATGGDTQYF
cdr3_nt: TGTGCCACCGGGGGAGATACGCAGTATTTT

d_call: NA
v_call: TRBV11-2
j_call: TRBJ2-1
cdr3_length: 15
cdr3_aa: CASSLNGQSYNEQFF
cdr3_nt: TGTGCCAGCAGCTTAAACGGACAGTCCTACAATGAGCAGTTCTTC

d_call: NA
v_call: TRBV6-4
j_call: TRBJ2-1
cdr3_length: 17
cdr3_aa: CASSDSMLREQFDEQFF
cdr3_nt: TGTGCCAGCAGTGACTCGATGTTGAGGGAACAGTTCGATGAGCAGTTCTTC

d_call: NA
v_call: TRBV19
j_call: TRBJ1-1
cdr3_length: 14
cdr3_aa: CASSIGEETEEAFF
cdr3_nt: TGTGCCAGTAGTATAGGAGAAGAGACCGAGGAAGCTTTCTTT

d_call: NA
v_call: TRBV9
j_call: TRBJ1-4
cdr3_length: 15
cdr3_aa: CASSVVGEGAEKLFF
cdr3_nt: TGTGCCAGCAGCGTAGTCGGGGAAGGGGCTGAAAAACTGTTTTTT

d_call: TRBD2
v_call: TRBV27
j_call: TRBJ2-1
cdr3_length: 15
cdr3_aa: CASSFTAAGVNEQFF
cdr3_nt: TGTGCCAGCAGTTTTACGGCAGCGGGAGTCAATGAGCAGTTCTTC

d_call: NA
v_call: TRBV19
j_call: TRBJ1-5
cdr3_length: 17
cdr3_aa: CASSIDQFGEGQQPQHF
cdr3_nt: TGTGCCAGTAGTATAGATCAATTCGGAGAGGGTCAACAGCCCCAGCATTTT

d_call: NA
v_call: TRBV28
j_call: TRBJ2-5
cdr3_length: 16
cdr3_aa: CASSMEGRANQETQYF
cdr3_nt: TGTGCCAGCAGTATGGAGGGACGGGCAAACCAAGAGACCCAGTACTTC

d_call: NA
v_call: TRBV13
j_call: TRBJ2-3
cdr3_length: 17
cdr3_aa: CASSAIPGGASTDTQYF
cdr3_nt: TGTGCCAGCAGCGCAATACCTGGCGGAGCCAGCACAGATACGCAGTATTTT

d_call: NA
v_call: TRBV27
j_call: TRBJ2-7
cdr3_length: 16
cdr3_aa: CASSLSWGIKIYEQYF
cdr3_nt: TGTGCCAGCAGTTTATCCTGGGGTATTAAAATTTACGAGCAGTACTTC

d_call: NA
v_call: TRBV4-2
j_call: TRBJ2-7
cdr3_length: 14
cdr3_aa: CASSQTGDAYEQYF
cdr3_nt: TGTGCCAGCAGCCAGACCGGGGACGCCTACGAGCAGTACTTC

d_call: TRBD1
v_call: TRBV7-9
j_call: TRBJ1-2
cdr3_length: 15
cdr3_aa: CASSSPGTVNYGYTF
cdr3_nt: TGTGCCAGCAGCTCCCCCGGGACAGTTAACTATGGCTACACCTTC

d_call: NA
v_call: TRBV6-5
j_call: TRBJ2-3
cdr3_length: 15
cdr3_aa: CASRPRGAPLGTQYF
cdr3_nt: TGTGCCAGCAGACCCCGAGGGGCCCCCCTTGGTACGCAGTATTTT

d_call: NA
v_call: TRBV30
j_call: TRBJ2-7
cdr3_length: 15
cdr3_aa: CAWSVLGEGAYEQYF
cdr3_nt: TGTGCCTGGAGTGTACTAGGGGAGGGGGCCTACGAGCAGTACTTC

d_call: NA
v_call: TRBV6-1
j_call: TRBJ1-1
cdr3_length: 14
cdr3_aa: CASSEMGRNTEAFF
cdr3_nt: TGTGCCAGCAGTGAAATGGGTAGGAACACTGAAGCTTTCTTT

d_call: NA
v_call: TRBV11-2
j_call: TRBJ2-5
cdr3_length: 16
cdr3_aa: CASSFPISLPGETQYF
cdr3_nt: TGTGCCAGCAGCTTTCCCATTTCACTCCCGGGAGAGACCCAGTACTTC

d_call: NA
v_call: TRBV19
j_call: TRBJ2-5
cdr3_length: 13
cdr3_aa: CASSVWRQETQYF
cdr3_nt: TGTGCCAGTAGTGTTTGGCGACAAGAGACCCAGTACTTC

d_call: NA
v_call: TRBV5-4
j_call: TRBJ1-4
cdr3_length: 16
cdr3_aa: CASSFTLGGGNEKLFF
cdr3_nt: TGTGCCAGCAGCTTTACGTTGGGGGGCGGAAATGAAAAACTGTTTTTT

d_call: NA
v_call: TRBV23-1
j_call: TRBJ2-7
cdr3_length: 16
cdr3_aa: CASSQPRQDFSYEQYF
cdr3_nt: TGCGCCAGCAGTCAACCCAGACAGGATTTCTCCTACGAGCAGTACTTC

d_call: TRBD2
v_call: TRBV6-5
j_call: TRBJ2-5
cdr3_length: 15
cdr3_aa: CASSYRVSGGETQYF
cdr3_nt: TGTGCCAGCAGTTACCGGGTATCGGGGGGAGAGACCCAGTACTTC

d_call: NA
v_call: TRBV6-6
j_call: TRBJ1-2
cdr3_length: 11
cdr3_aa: CASSYPGGYTF
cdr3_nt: TGTGCCAGCAGTTACCCGGGTGGCTACACCTTC

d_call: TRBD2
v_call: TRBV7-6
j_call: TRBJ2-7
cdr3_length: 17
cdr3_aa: CASSLASAGGPLREQYF
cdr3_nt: TGTGCCAGCAGCTTAGCATCCGCGGGAGGCCCGCTGAGAGAGCAGTACTTC